This T cell receptor beta chain was obtained from a study of cytomegalovirus exposure and HLA in healthy donors. Looked up from germline, CDR1 is LGHNA and CDR2 is YSLEER. The length of the CDR3 is 13 residues. Trimming took 2 bases from V and 7 from J, leaving 11 bases between them. The PCR had 60 Vbeta and 13 Jbeta primers. Clones were read by immunoSEQ multiplex PCR, and TCRdb kept only the in-frame ones, dropping some. The sample has 150,000 to 200,000 clones, roughly four fifths seen once. Study findings and constraints: With high specificity and sensitivity, the classifier reportedly diagnosed cytomegalovirus status. Donor immune exposure was known only as CMV serostatus.

As regards this clone: Its antigen remains unidentified.

The TCR originated in a woman aged 30 to 39 in good health and CMV-seronegative. Sample: PBMCs. The chain recombines TRBV4-3 with TRBJ1-1; D may be TRBD1 (5 bases). The CDR3 reads CASSQFAGGEAFF. CDR3 nucleotides: TGCGCCAGCAGCCAATTTGCCGGGGGTGAAGCTTTCTTT.